This T cell receptor beta chain was captured by sequencing in a study of T cell responses to AZD1222 COVID-19 vaccine. Study-wide results and limits: Spike-specific TCR breadth and depth both grew after two AZD1222 doses.

This table comes from immunoSEQ multiplex PCR, and its TCRdb copy is limited to in-frame clones, with some not included. The repertoire has 140,000 to 150,000 clones, nearly 95% of them found once; the top ten carry under 6.5%. Germline-derived CDR1 and CDR2 are SSHAT and FNYEAQ (reference sequence). CDR3 size: 16 residues. Trimming cost V 1 base and J 4 bases, with 14 bases left between them. About this clone: Its antigen is not known.

This chain uses TRBV7-7 with TRBJ2-1, with a possible D match to TRBD2 (5 bases). This receptor was obtained from an adult in good health. The sequences come from peripheral blood, collected on day 0 of AZD1222 vaccination. CDR3 coding DNA: TGTGCCAGCAGCTTAGTTAGAGCGGTACCTTACAATGAGCAGTTCTTC. It encodes CASSLVRAVPYNEQFF.